These 18 T cell receptor beta chains came from one sample sequenced in a study of shared clonotypes between healthy human individuals. Sequencing was performed with immunoSEQ multiplex PCR; in TCRdb, only in-frame clones are kept and a portion is missing. The table records about 1.1 million clones, roughly 80% of them present only once. The sequenced sample was memory CD4+ T cells from PBMCs. Subset noted: CD45RA-negative fraction. The receptor set was obtained from a man aged 18-30 years in good health. Some clones in this sample may be carry-over from other donors' samples.

The V call is TRBV5-4, the J call TRBJ2-7; TRBD1 agrees at 8 bases. CDR1 and CDR2 from the germline V gene are SGHNT and YYREEE (reference sequence). The CDR3 covers 14 residues. Trimming removed 4 bases from V and 5 bases from J; junction bases left unmatched: 8. This CDR3 is CASSPRTGYNEQYF. CDR3 DNA: TGTGCCAGCAGCCCACGGACAGGGTATAACGAGCAGTACTTC.

This clone was seen a single time. This rearrangement joins TRBV20-1 to TRBJ1-2; D call uncertain. V was trimmed by 6 bases and J by 8 bases, leaving 13 bases between them. Germline V gives CDR1 DFQATT, CDR2 SNEGSKA (reference sequence). This CDR3 is built from 11 residues. CDR3 sequence: CSAPLSPGYTF. In nucleotides, the CDR3 is TGCAGTGCCCCGCTGAGCCCCGGCTACACCTTC.

As concerns this clone: Other DNA sequences in the sample encode the same CDR3. The chain is built from TRBV10-2 and TRBJ2-1, with D perhaps being TRBD1 or TRBD2 (6 bases each). Germline CDR1 reads WSHSY; CDR2 reads SAAADI. Trimming removed 3 bases from V and 4 bases from J, with 7 bases in between. The CDR3 is 13 amino acids. The CDR3 DNA reads as TGCGCCAGCAGTGAAGGGGGGTACAATGAGCAGTTCTTC. Its translation: CASSEGGYNEQFF.

V and J are TRBV7-2 and TRBJ2-7; D possibly corresponds to TRBD2 (5 bases). This CDR3 region has 15 residues. The V gene lost 1 base and the J gene lost 0 bases, with 10 bases spanning the gap. CDR1 and CDR2 (germline): SGHTA, FQGNSA. CDR3 coding DNA: TGTGCCAGCAGCTTAGGAGGGCGGAGCTCCTACGAGCAGTACTTC. This gives the protein CASSLGGRSSYEQYF.

This chain connects TRBV28 to TRBJ1-2; 8 positions agree with TRBD1. The CDR3 is 15 residues long. Germline V gene lookup returns CDR1 MDHEN and CDR2 SYDVKM. V gave up 5 bases and J gave up 4 bases; unmatched junction bases: 9. The CDR3 sequence is CASSPPGGQLYGYTF. The CDR3 DNA reads as TGTGCCAGCAGTCCCCCAGGGGGCCAACTCTATGGCTACACCTTC.

This chain links TRBV7-9 with TRBJ2-5; TRBD1 matches at 11 bases. The CDR3 extends over 14 amino acids. Germline-derived CDR1 and CDR2 are SEHNR and FQNEAQ (reference sequence). The junction had 6 bases not matched to a gene; V was cut back by 8 bases and J by 4 bases. CDR3 DNA sequence: TGTGCCAGCGGGACAGGGGGAATTCGAGAGACCCAGTACTTC. Amino acid sequence: CASGTGGIRETQYF.

The chain joins TRBV11-2 to TRBJ2-2; perhaps TRBD1 as D (6 bases). V lost 5 bases to trimming and J lost 0 bases, with 10 bases between them. Germline V gene sequence: CDR1 SGHAT, CDR2 FQNNGV. This CDR3 comprises 15 residues. The CDR3 loop reads CASSPRQANTGELFF. DNA of the CDR3: TGTGCCAGCAGCCCTAGACAGGCGAACACCGGGGAGCTGTTTTTT.

This clone was recorded many times. The chain is built from TRBV11-3 and TRBJ1-1, with 8 bases identical to TRBD1. Germline V gene lookup returns CDR1 SGHNT and CDR2 YENEEA. The CDR3 runs 15 residues. J gave up 6 bases and V 1 base, and 7 bases lay outside the gene matches. CDR3 in DNA: TGTGCCAGCAGCTTAGCGTTCGGACAGGGCGCTGAAGCTTTCTTT. Its protein product is CASSLAFGQGAEAFF.

J is TRBJ1-2 and V is TRBV29-1, with D unresolved. Germline V CDR1 and CDR2: SQVTM, ANQGSEA. The CDR3 is 12 amino acids. V was cut by 3 bases and J by 5 bases, with 10 bases left in between. CDR3 residues: CSVDGSGYGYTF. Written as DNA, the CDR3 is TGCAGCGTTGATGGGTCAGGATATGGCTACACCTTC.

CDR3 in DNA: TGTGCCAGCAGTGAAGCTCCCCGGGATGAGCAGTTCTTC. Translation gives CASSEAPRDEQFF. The V and J genes are TRBV6-1 and TRBJ2-1, with unresolved D. This CDR3 region has 13 residues. V was trimmed by 0 bases and J by 8 bases, leaving 8 bases between them. Germline assignment: CDR1 MNHNS and CDR2 SASEGT.

The chain carries TRBV27 and TRBJ2-7; the match to TRBD2 covers 11 bases. The CDR3 extends over 17 amino acids. Germline assignment: CDR1 MNHEY and CDR2 SMNVEV (reference sequence). Trimming removed 5 bases from V and 5 bases from J; junction bases left unmatched: 14. The chain's CDR3 is CASSIHLTSGSPHEQYF. In nucleotides, the CDR3 is TGTGCCAGCAGTATCCACTTAACTAGCGGGAGCCCCCACGAGCAGTACTTC.

This clone has just a few counts. DNA of the CDR3: TGCGCCAGCAGCTCAAAGCGGGAGGTAGGCAATGAGCAGTTCTTC. The encoded protein is CASSSKREVGNEQFF. The V call is TRBV4-1, the J call TRBJ2-1; TRBD2 matches at 9 bases. From germline, CDR1 is MGHRA and CDR2 YSYEKL. J was trimmed by 6 bases and V by 5 bases; bases with no gene match: 8. The CDR3 is 15 residues long.

The chain links TRBV6-4 to TRBJ1-2; D gene uncertain. The V end was cut by 8 bases, the J end by 3 bases, with 16 bases between. The CDR3 loop spans 14 amino acids. Germline V gene data show CDR1 as MRHNA and CDR2 as SNTAGT. For the CDR3, the DNA is TGTGCCAGCCCCGCCCTTGGCTGCTACTATGGCTACACCTTC. The encoded protein is CASPALGCYYGYTF.

V gene TRBV11-2 combines with J gene TRBJ1-3; D ambiguous. V dropped 5 bases and J dropped 0 bases, with 8 bases sitting between them. This CDR3 is built from 14 residues. Germline CDR1 and CDR2: SGHAT and FQNNGV. The DNA for the CDR3 is TGTGCCAGCAGCCAGTACAACTCTGGAAACACCATATATTTT. It is translated as CASSQYNSGNTIYF.

The rearrangement joins TRBV19 to TRBJ1-3; 8 bases agree with TRBD1. Per the germline V gene, CDR1 is LNHDA and CDR2 is SQIVND (reference sequence). This CDR3 has 16 amino acids. V was clipped by 7 bases and J by 0 bases; unmatched bases: 8. CDR3 nucleotides: TGTGCCAGTACCGGACAGGGCATCAGCTCTGGAAACACCATATATTTT. Translation gives CASTGQGISSGNTIYF.

V usage is TRBV7-9 and J usage is TRBJ1-2; the match to TRBD1 covers 8 bases. The CDR3 extends over 14 amino acids. From germline, CDR1 is SEHNR and CDR2 FQNEAQ (reference sequence). The trim removed 5 bases at V and 8 bases at J, leaving 10 bases unmatched. This CDR3 reads CASSLGQGGGGYTF. The CDR3, as DNA: TGTGCCAGCAGCCTCGGACAGGGAGGCGGCGGCTACACCTTC.

V gene TRBV15 combines with J gene TRBJ2-7, with 8 bases fitting TRBD2. This CDR3 is 13 amino acids long. Germline V gene data show CDR1 as LNHNV and CDR2 as YYDKDF (reference sequence). V shed 4 bases and J 7 bases; nucleotides not matched to a gene: 6. The CDR3 spells CATSISGIGEQYF. For the CDR3, the DNA is TGTGCCACCAGCATTAGCGGGATTGGGGAGCAGTACTTC.

This clone was observed a handful of times. This sequence joins TRBV6-5 and TRBJ1-1; the D gene is possibly TRBD1 (6 bases). Germline assignment: CDR1 MNHEY and CDR2 SVGAGI. The V and J ends lost 3 bases and 4 bases respectively, with 9 bases between them. CDR3 length equals 13 residues. CDR3 nucleotides: TGTGCCAGCAGTTATCAGGACAGCACTGAAGCTTTCTTT. Its protein is CASSYQDSTEAFF.